The rows below give T cell receptor beta chains drawn from one sample of a study of blood T cell repertoires in COVID-19. The method was immunoSEQ multiplex PCR; TCRdb's version includes in-frame clones alone and lacks a portion of them. This repertoire shows around 500,000 clones, 88% found once; its top ten account for around 8%. Material: PBMCs or T cells enriched from blood (not recorded which). These receptor sequences come from a woman aged 55 to 70 who had recovered from COVID-19. The CDR3 runs from the conserved cysteine through the conserved F or W. D genes are given only for firm matches. Not all rows give a size; the values are once, few, many and, for expanded clones, a class.

j_gene | abundance | v_gene | len | d_gene | CDR3nt | CDR3aa
TRBJ2-1 | NA | TRBV12-5 | 15 | TRBD2 | TGTGCTAGTGGTTTAAGACTAGCGGATAACAATGAGCAGTTCTTC | CASGLRLADNNEQFF
TRBJ2-5 | NA | TRBV11-2 | 17 | TRBD2 | TGTGCCAGCAGCTTAAGAGGGCTAGCGGGGGGACAAGAGACCCAGTACTTC | CASSLRGLAGGQETQYF
TRBJ1-5 | NA | TRBV20-1 | 13 | NA | TGCAGTGCTAGTTCACAGGGAGGGCAGCCCCAGCATTTT | CSASSQGGQPQHF
TRBJ1-2 | NA | TRBV7-8 | 16 | NA | TGTGCCAGCAGCTCCAAGACGGGACAACTGGTGGGTGGCTACACCTTC | CASSSKTGQLVGGYTF
TRBJ2-7 | once | TRBV18 | 13 | NA | TGTGCCAGCTCACCAGGGGGGACTGGAGAGCAGTACTTC | CASSPGGTGEQYF
TRBJ2-2 | NA | TRBV5-6 | 15 | NA | TGTGCCAGCAGCTTGGCCATTTTGAACACCGGGGAGCTGTTTTTT | CASSLAILNTGELFF
TRBJ1-3 | NA | TRBV2 | 14 | NA | TGTGCCAGCAGTGAACAGGGCGGTGGTGACACCATATATTTT | CASSEQGGGDTIYF
TRBJ2-5 | NA | TRBV5-1 | 16 | TRBD2 | TGCGCCAGCAGCTTGGAAGCGGGGGGGCTGAGGGAGACCCAGTACTTC | CASSLEAGGLRETQYF
TRBJ2-1 | once | TRBV10-2 | 13 | TRBD1 | TGCGCCAGCAGGGACAGGGAATACAATGAGCAGTTCTTC | CASRDREYNEQFF
TRBJ2-6 | NA | TRBV5-1 | 16 | NA | TGCGCCAGCAGCCCAGGACATTCCTCTGGGGCCAACGTCCTGACTTTC | CASSPGHSSGANVLTF
TRBJ2-5 | NA | TRBV6-5 | 15 | TRBD1 | TGTGCCAGCAGTTTGGCACAGGGGGCTAGGGAGACCCAGTACTTC | CASSLAQGARETQYF
TRBJ2-3 | NA | TRBV7-6 | 16 | TRBD2 | TGTGCCAGCAGCCCAAATCCGGGACTAGGCACAGATACGCAGTATTTT | CASSPNPGLGTDTQYF
TRBJ1-1 | NA | TRBV7-9 | 13 | TRBD1 | TGTGCCAGCAGCTTCGGACAGGCCACTGAAGCTTTCTTT | CASSFGQATEAFF
TRBJ1-2 | NA | TRBV6-5 | 11 | NA | TGTGCCAGCAACTGGGGGGGTGGCTACACCTTC | CASNWGGGYTF
TRBJ2-7 | NA | TRBV7-9 | 15 | NA | TGTGCCAGCAGCCTTTCAGCGAACCCTACCTACGAGCAGTACTTC | CASSLSANPTYEQYF
TRBJ1-3 | few | TRBV2 | 14 | TRBD1 | TGTGCCAGCAGTTCCGGGACAGCCGGAAACACCATATATTTT | CASSSGTAGNTIYF
TRBJ1-1 | NA | TRBV30 | 13 | NA | TGTGCCTGGAGTGGCGGAGCCCACACTGAAGCTTTCTTT | CAWSGGAHTEAFF
TRBJ2-1 | NA | TRBV5-6 | 14 | TRBD2 | TGTGCCAGCAGCTTGGATGGGGAGGGGAATGAGCAGTTCTTC | CASSLDGEGNEQFF
TRBJ1-2 | NA | TRBV27 | 15 | NA | TGTGCCAGCAGTCCAGAACCGGGACAATTACAAGGCTACACCTTC | CASSPEPGQLQGYTF
TRBJ1-2 | NA | TRBV19 | 15 | NA | TGTGCCAGTAGTATGTTCCCGGGGGACTTTGGAGGCTACACCTTC | CASSMFPGDFGGYTF
TRBJ2-2 | NA | TRBV5-4 | 15 | TRBD2 | TGTGCCAGCAGTCAGGTCCAGCGGGGGGCCGGGGAGCTGTTTTTT | CASSQVQRGAGELFF
TRBJ2-2 | NA | TRBV5-6 | 16 | TRBD2 | TGTGCCAGCAGCTTGCGACTAGCGGGGGGCTTCGGGGAGCTGTTTTTT | CASSLRLAGGFGELFF
TRBJ2-5 | NA | TRBV5-1 | 16 | TRBD1 | TGCGCCAGCAGCTTGGGGGACAGGGGAGACCAAGAGACCCAGTACTTC | CASSLGDRGDQETQYF
TRBJ2-1 | NA | TRBV5-1 | 15 | NA | TGCGCCAGCAGCTCGGGTGTGGGGCAGGGCGGTGAGCAGTTCTTC | CASSSGVGQGGEQFF
TRBJ1-2 | NA | TRBV7-8 | 14 | NA | TGTGCCAGCAGCTTAGGTCGGGTTAGCTATGGCTACACCTTC | CASSLGRVSYGYTF
TRBJ2-3 | NA | TRBV7-2 | 16 | TRBD2 | TGTGCCAGCAGCACCCGACTAGCGGGGATCACAGATACGCAGTATTTT | CASSTRLAGITDTQYF
TRBJ1-5 | NA | TRBV24-1 | 12 | NA | TGTGCCACCAGTGATCCGGGTCAGCCCCAGCATTTT | CATSDPGQPQHF
TRBJ1-2 | NA | TRBV28 | 14 | TRBD1 | TGTGCCAGCAGTCCAGGGGGTGGGTACTATGGCTACACCTTC | CASSPGGGYYGYTF
TRBJ2-2 | NA | TRBV7-6 | 16 | NA | TGTGCCAGCAGGGGAGGCGGGGGCTCGAGCGCCGGGGAGCTGTTTTTT | CASRGGGGSSAGELFF
TRBJ2-2 | NA | TRBV24-1 | 15 | NA | TGTGCCACCAGGGAGGGGGCGCGTGACACCGGGGAGCTGTTTTTT | CATREGARDTGELFF
TRBJ1-6 | NA | TRBV6-5 | 15 | NA | TGTGCCAGCAGTTATGGGAGGGCGCGGAATTCACCCCTCCACTTT | CASSYGRARNSPLHF
TRBJ1-5 | NA | TRBV5-4 | 13 | NA | TGTGCCAGCAGCTCCGGCCCTGAGGGGCCCCAGCATTTT | CASSSGPEGPQHF
TRBJ1-6 | NA | TRBV6-5 | 15 | NA | TGTGCCAGCAGTCACAGGGAAAGAATAGGTTCACCCCTCCACTTT | CASSHRERIGSPLHF
TRBJ2-7 | NA | TRBV5-6 | 16 | TRBD1 | TGTGCCAGCAGCCGGACAGGGGCGGTCAGCTCCTACGAGCAGTACTTC | CASSRTGAVSSYEQYF
TRBJ1-3 | NA | TRBV2 | 17 | NA | TGTGCCAGCAGTGACGGTTCCCTGAAGTTCTCTGGAAACACCATATATTTT | CASSDGSLKFSGNTIYF
TRBJ2-7 | NA | TRBV27 | 13 | NA | TGTGCCAGCAGAAGAACCAGGGGTGACGAGCAGTACTTC | CASRRTRGDEQYF
TRBJ1-1 | NA | TRBV5-4 | 14 | NA | TGTGCCAGCAGCTTAGCACAGACAAACACTGAAGCTTTCTTT | CASSLAQTNTEAFF
TRBJ1-4 | NA | TRBV3-1/TRBV3-2 | 14 | TRBD1 | TGTGCCAGCAGCCAGGCCGGGACAGGGGTAAAACTGTTTTTT | CASSQAGTGVKLFF
TRBJ2-2 | NA | TRBV30 | 15 | NA | TGTGCCTGGAGTAGGGGGACAACGAACACCGGGGAGCTGTTTTTT | CAWSRGTTNTGELFF
TRBJ1-5 | NA | TRBV30 | 13 | TRBD1 | TGTGCCTGGGCGGGACAGGGTAATCAGCCCCAGCATTTT | CAWAGQGNQPQHF
TRBJ2-4 | NA | TRBV3-1/TRBV3-2 | 20 | NA | TGTGCCAGCAGCCAAGAGCCTACCATTCGTCCGGGACTAGCCAAAAACATTCAGTACTTC | CASSQEPTIRPGLAKNIQYF
TRBJ1-1 | NA | TRBV9 | 16 | NA | TGTGCCAGCAGCGCCCATATGACAGGATTCGACACTGAAGCTTTCTTT | CASSAHMTGFDTEAFF
TRBJ1-4 | NA | TRBV21-1 | 20 | NA | TGTGCCAGCAGCTCCCGGGAGGGACTTATGAACCGCTCCCGAGATGAAAAACTGTTTTTT | CASSSREGLMNRSRDEKLFF